A selection of T cell receptor beta chains follows, all from one sample in a study of blood T cell repertoires in COVID-19. Profiled with immunoSEQ multiplex PCR; TCRdb holds only in-frame clones, not every one. The table includes approximately 300,000 clones, roughly 90% detected once. Sample: peripheral blood. Source of these receptors: a man aged 18 to 29 with active or convalescent COVID-19. CDR3s include the opening cysteine and the closing phenylalanine or tryptophan. Fields, in order: J gene, clone size, D gene, V gene, CDR3 protein, CDR3 DNA. D genes are given only for firm matches. Size tells how often a clone was seen (once, few, many) or the class of an expanded clone, and some rows leave it out.

TRBJ2-7	-	-	TRBV27	CASVALGATSYEQYF	TGTGCCAGCGTTGCCCTGGGGGCCACCTCGTACGAGCAGTACTTC
TRBJ1-2	-	-	TRBV10-3	CAILQNGGNGYGYTF	TGTGCCATCCTCCAGAATGGGGGCAACGGCTATGGCTACACCTTC
TRBJ1-2	many	TRBD1	TRBV2	CASRMTGHGYTF	TGTGCCAGCAGAATGACAGGGCATGGCTACACCTTC
TRBJ1-1	few	-	TRBV9	CASSPRSNTEAFF	TGTGCCAGCAGCCCACGGTCCAACACTGAAGCTTTCTTT
TRBJ1-5	-	TRBD1	TRBV11-3	CASSGGTVGQPQHF	TGTGCCAGCAGTGGTGGGACAGTCGGGCAGCCCCAGCATTTT
TRBJ1-1	-	-	TRBV29-1	CSVEGTDISMNTEAFF	TGCAGCGTTGAGGGTACGGACATATCAATGAACACTGAAGCTTTCTTT
TRBJ1-5	many	-	TRBV7-2	CASSFSGGYNQPQHF	TGTGCCAGCAGCTTTTCGGGGGGCTATAATCAGCCCCAGCATTTT
TRBJ2-7	-	TRBD2	TRBV25-1	CASSKSGTRPVGEQYF	TGTGCCAGCAGTAAATCCGGGACTAGGCCCGTAGGGGAGCAGTACTTC
TRBJ1-5	once	-	TRBV19	CASSIQNQPQHF	TGTGCCAGTAGTATTCAGAATCAGCCCCAGCATTTT
TRBJ2-7	few	-	TRBV4-2	CASSQEYGSYEQYF	TGTGCCAGCAGCCAAGAATACGGTTCCTACGAGCAGTACTTC
TRBJ2-1	few	TRBD2	TRBV28	CASSPPLAGGPGEQFF	TGTGCCAGCAGTCCTCCACTAGCGGGAGGGCCCGGTGAGCAGTTCTTC
TRBJ2-7	-	-	TRBV29-1	CSVVYLEGDEQYF	TGCAGCGTTGTTTACTTAGAGGGGGACGAGCAGTACTTC
TRBJ1-6	-	-	TRBV4-3	CASSQDSGANSPLHF	TGCGCCAGCAGCCAAGATAGTGGAGCCAATTCACCCCTCCACTTT
TRBJ2-7	few	-	TRBV19	CASSISGGFEQYF	TGTGCCAGTAGTATATCCGGGGGTTTCGAGCAGTACTTC
TRBJ1-2	-	-	TRBV12-3/TRBV12-4	CASSFSGLKGYTF	TGTGCCAGCAGCTTCTCCGGACTTAAGGGCTACACCTTC
TRBJ1-2	-	-	TRBV7-2	CASSGGVGFYGYTF	TGTGCCAGCAGCGGAGGGGTAGGTTTCTATGGCTACACCTTC
TRBJ2-2	-	-	TRBV15	CATSAGRGTGELFF	TGTGCCACCAGCGCCGGAAGGGGCACCGGGGAGCTGTTTTTT
TRBJ1-1	-	TRBD1	TRBV5-5	CASNRGGTEAFF	TGTGCCAGCAACAGGGGCGGGACTGAAGCTTTCTTT
TRBJ2-2	-	TRBD2	TRBV13	CASSTSSGSSTGELFF	TGTGCCAGCAGCACGTCTAGCGGGAGTTCCACCGGGGAGCTGTTTTTT
TRBJ2-3	-	-	TRBV6-5	CASRYSSQGTDTQYF	TGTGCCAGCAGATATTCCTCACAGGGCACAGATACGCAGTATTTT
TRBJ2-7	-	TRBD1	TRBV7-9	CASSPRDRVSYEQYF	TGTGCCAGCAGCCCCCGGGACAGGGTTTCCTACGAGCAGTACTTC
TRBJ2-7	few	TRBD2	TRBV27	CASSPTHSGGRTYEQYF	TGTGCCAGCAGTCCAACTCATAGCGGGGGCCGTACCTACGAGCAGTACTTC
TRBJ1-2	-	TRBD1	TRBV2	CASSSDRDGYGYTF	TGTGCCAGCAGTTCCGACAGGGATGGCTATGGCTACACCTTC
TRBJ1-1	-	-	TRBV5-1	CASSLGARGNTEAFF	TGCGCCAGCAGCTTGGGCGCCAGGGGGAACACTGAAGCTTTCTTT
TRBJ2-7	-	TRBD1	TRBV7-8	CASSLAPGTGTGKQYF	TGTGCCAGCAGCTTAGCGCCGGGGACCGGGACAGGAAAGCAGTACTTC
TRBJ1-6	-	-	TRBV7-9	CASSLANSPLHF	TGTGCCAGCAGCTTGGCAAATTCACCCCTCCACTTT
TRBJ2-1	-	-	TRBV27	CASSLDSYRDEQFF	TGTGCCAGCAGTTTAGACTCTTACCGGGATGAGCAGTTCTTC
TRBJ2-1	-	TRBD2	TRBV7-9	CASSSSGRYEQFF	TGTGCCAGCAGCTCTAGCGGGAGATATGAGCAGTTCTTC
TRBJ2-2	few	TRBD2	TRBV10-1	CASSEAGEGELFF	TGCGCCAGCAGTGAGGCGGGAGAAGGGGAGCTGTTTTTT
TRBJ1-1	-	TRBD1	TRBV13	CASSSGGRAGLNTEAFF	TGTGCCAGCAGCTCAGGGGGTAGGGCAGGGCTGAACACTGAAGCTTTCTTT
TRBJ1-5	-	TRBD1	TRBV6-5	CASSMRQGANQPQHF	TGTGCCAGCAGTATGAGACAGGGGGCCAATCAGCCCCAGCATTTT
TRBJ2-3	-	-	TRBV5-1	CASSLTGSTDTQYF	TGCGCCAGCAGCTTGACTGGTAGCACAGATACGCAGTATTTT
TRBJ1-4	-	-	TRBV4-1	CASSGAGGRLEKLFF	TGCGCCAGCAGCGGTGCCGGGGGGCGACTGGAAAAACTGTTTTTT
TRBJ2-1	-	-	TRBV5-4	CASSPLELSYNEQFF	TGTGCCAGCAGTCCCCTCGAGCTTTCCTACAATGAGCAGTTCTTC
TRBJ2-1	-	-	TRBV5-5	CASSRGTSHEQFF	TGTGCCAGCAGCAGGGGGACCAGCCATGAGCAGTTCTTC
TRBJ1-4	-	TRBD1	TRBV15	CATSRQGALANEKLFF	TGTGCCACCAGCAGACAGGGGGCTTTAGCTAATGAAAAACTGTTTTTT
TRBJ2-6	-	TRBD1	TRBV9	CASSVTGQGITGANVLTF	TGTGCCAGCAGCGTAACGGGACAGGGGATCACTGGGGCCAACGTCCTGACTTTC
TRBJ1-2	-	-	TRBV5-4	CASSLFQGYDYGYTF	TGTGCCAGCAGCTTGTTTCAGGGGTATGACTATGGCTACACCTTC
TRBJ2-7	-	TRBD2	TRBV7-6	CASSLMTGGGSYEQYF	TGTGCCAGCAGCTTAATGACTGGCGGGGGATCCTACGAGCAGTACTTC
TRBJ2-2	-	-	TRBV9	CASSVVQNTGELFF	TGTGCCAGCAGCGTAGTTCAGAACACCGGGGAGCTGTTTTTT